This paragraph reports one T cell receptor (beta chain). This record comes from a study of blood T cell repertoires in COVID-19. Seattle-derived patients entered the study during active infection and were followed longitudinally. As originally analysed: Reference gene primer amplification gave nucleated cell count estimates. Clones were sequenced by immunoSEQ multiplex PCR, and TCRdb holds only the in-frame ones, with some missing. That table is the source of V, J and clone size, and D and trimming were worked out from the DNA. The table lists 350,000 to 450,000 clones, around nine tenths of them singletons. The V end was cut by 3 bases, the J end by 5 bases, with 16 bases between. The CDR3 totals 15 residues. The germline V gene encodes CDR1 SGHTA and CDR2 FQGNSA.

The V call is TRBV7-2, the J call TRBJ2-5, with D maybe TRBD1 (6 bases). The clonotype was recovered from a woman aged 40 to 50 with COVID-19, enrolled during active disease. The specimen sequenced was peripheral blood. The CDR3 spells CASSLLSGARETQYF. The CDR3 DNA sequence: TGTGCCAGCAGCTTGCTATCAGGGGCGAGGGAGACCCAGTACTTC. Full variable domain (missing parts from reference TRBV7-2 and TRBJ2-5): GAGVSQSPSNKVTEKGKDVELRCDPISGHTALYWYRQSLGQGLEFLIYFQGNSAPDKSGLPSDRFSAERTGGSVSTLTIQRTQQEDSAVYLCASSLLSGARETQYFGPGTRLLVL.